This T cell receptor (beta chain) was sequenced during a study of cytomegalovirus exposure and HLA in healthy donors. Primers: 60 Vbeta forward and 13 Jbeta reverse. TCRdb's table, derived via immunoSEQ multiplex PCR, lists solely in-frame clones and lacks some. The sample lists more than 55,000 clones; 74% were seen once. The V end lost 6 bases, the J end lost 4 bases, and 10 bases lay between the germline ends. CDR1 LNHDA and CDR2 SQIVND come from the germline V gene (reference sequence). This CDR3 contains 13 residues. Input material: PBMCs. The chain joins TRBV19 to TRBJ1-5; D might be TRBD1 (5 bases). This receptor was taken from a woman aged 55 to 70 in good health and CMV-seropositive. CDR3: CASRPPGNQPQHF. The CDR3 DNA follows: TGTGCCAGTAGGCCTCCAGGGAATCAGCCCCAGCATTTT.